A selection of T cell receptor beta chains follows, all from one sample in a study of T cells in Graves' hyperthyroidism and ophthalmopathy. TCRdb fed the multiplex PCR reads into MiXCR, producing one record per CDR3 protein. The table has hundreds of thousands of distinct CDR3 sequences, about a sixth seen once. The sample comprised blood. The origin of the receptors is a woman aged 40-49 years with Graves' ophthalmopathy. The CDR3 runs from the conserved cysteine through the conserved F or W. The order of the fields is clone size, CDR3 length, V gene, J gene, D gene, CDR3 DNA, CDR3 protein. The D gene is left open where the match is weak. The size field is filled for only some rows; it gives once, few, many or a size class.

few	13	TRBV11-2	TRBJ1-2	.	TGTGCCAGCAGCTTGGCCTGGGGGACCGGCTACACCTTC	CASSLAWGTGYTF
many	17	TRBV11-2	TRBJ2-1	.	TGTGCCAGCAGCTTAGCAACTAGCATGAGCTCCTACAATGAGCAGTTCTTC	CASSLATSMSSYNEQFF
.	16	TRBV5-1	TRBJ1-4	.	TGCGCCAGCAGCTTGGGGCCTGGAGCAACTAATGAAAAACTGTTTTTT	CASSLGPGATNEKLFF
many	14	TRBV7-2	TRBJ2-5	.	TGTGCCAGCAGCTTAGCCCCGCCTCAAGAGACCCAGTACTTC	CASSLAPPQETQYF
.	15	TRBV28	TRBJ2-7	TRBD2	TGTGCCAGCAGTTTTGGCGGGAGGGCCGTATACGAGCAGTACTTC	CASSFGGRAVYEQYF
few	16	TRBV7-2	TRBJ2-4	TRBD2	TGTGCCAGCAGCTATAGCGGGGTACTAGCCAAAAACATTCAGTACTTC	CASSYSGVLAKNIQYF
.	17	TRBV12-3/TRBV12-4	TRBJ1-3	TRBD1	TGTGCCAGCAGTGCCGGGGCCGGGACAGGGTATGGAAACACCATATATTTT	CASSAGAGTGYGNTIYF
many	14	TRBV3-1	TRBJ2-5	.	TGTGCCAGCAGCCAATACGGGAGAGTAGAGACCCAGTACTTC	CASSQYGRVETQYF
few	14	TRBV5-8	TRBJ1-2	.	TGTGCCAGCAGCTTGGAAGTGGGGGCGGATGGCTACACCTTC	CASSLEVGADGYTF
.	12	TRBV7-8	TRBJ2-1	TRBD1	TGTGCCAGCGGGACAGCCTACAATGAGCAGTTCTTC	CASGTAYNEQFF
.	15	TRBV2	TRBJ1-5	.	TGTGCCAGCAGCCCGGGACCGCGCATATCCCAGCCCCAGCATTTT	CASSPGPRISQPQHF
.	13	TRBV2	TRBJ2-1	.	TGTGCCAGCAGTCTCCGCGGGGGCAATGAGCAGTCCTTC	CASSLRGGNEQSF
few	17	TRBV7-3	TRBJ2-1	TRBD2	TGTGCCAGCAGCTCACGCCGACTAGCGGGTTTTAACAATGAGCAGTTCTTC	CASSSRRLAGFNNEQFF
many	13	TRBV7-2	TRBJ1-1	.	TGTGCCAGCAGCCAAACGGTGAACACTGAAGCTTTCTTT	CASSQTVNTEAFF
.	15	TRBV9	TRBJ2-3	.	TGTGCCAGCAGCGTAGGTGACCAGAGCACAGATACGCAGTATTTT	CASSVGDQSTDTQYF
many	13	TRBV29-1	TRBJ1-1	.	TGCAGCGTTGTAGGGTGGCTGAACACTGAAGCTTTCTTT	CSVVGWLNTEAFF
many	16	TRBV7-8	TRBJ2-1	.	TGTGCCAGCAGCTTATGGGGTGGGAGCTCCTACAATGAGCAGTTCTTC	CASSLWGGSSYNEQFF
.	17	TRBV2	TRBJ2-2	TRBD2	TGTGCCAGCAGTGCGGGGGCTAGCGGGAGAATCACCGGGGAGCTGTTTTTT	CASSAGASGRITGELFF
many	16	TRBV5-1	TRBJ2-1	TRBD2	TGCGCCAGCAGCCCGCGGACTAGCGGGGACTACAATGAGCAGTTCTTC	CASSPRTSGDYNEQFF
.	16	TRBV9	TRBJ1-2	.	TGTGCCAGCAGCGATTACTTGATACTGTCTAACTATGGCTACACCTTC	CASSDYLILSNYGYTF
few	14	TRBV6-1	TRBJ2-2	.	TGTGCCAGCAGTGAGACCGGGCGCACCGGGGAGCTGTTTTTT	CASSETGRTGELFF
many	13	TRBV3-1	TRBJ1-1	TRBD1	TGTGCCAGCAGCTATCGGACAGGGTTTGGAGCTTTCTTT	CASSYRTGFGAFF
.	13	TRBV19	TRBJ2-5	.	TGTGCCAGTAGTAACGGACAGCAAGAGACCCAGTACTTC	CASSNGQQETQYF
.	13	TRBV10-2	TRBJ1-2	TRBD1	TGCGCCAGCAGTGACACAGGGGGAAGTGGCTACACCTTC	CASSDTGGSGYTF
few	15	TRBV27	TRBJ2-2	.	TGTGCCAGCAGTTCCCCCCCCACAGCCACCGGGGAGCTGTTTTTT	CASSSPPTATGELFF
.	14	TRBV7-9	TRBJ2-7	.	TGTGCCAGCAGCTTAGATCGGGGAGACCACGAGCAGTACTTC	CASSLDRGDHEQYF
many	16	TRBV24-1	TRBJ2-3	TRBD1	TGTGCCACCAGTGATAAAGTTATAGGGGGCAGAGATACGCAGTATTTT	CATSDKVIGGRDTQYF
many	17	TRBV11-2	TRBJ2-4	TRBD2	TGTGCCAGCTCCGATAGCGGGAGCGGGAGGGCCAAAAACATTCAGTACTTC	CASSDSGSGRAKNIQYF
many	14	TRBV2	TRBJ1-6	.	TGTGCCAGCAGTGAGGGACGGTTGAATTCACCCCTCCACTTT	CASSEGRLNSPLHF
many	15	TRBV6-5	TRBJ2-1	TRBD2	TGTGCCAGCAGTTACAAGCGGGAGAGAATGAATGAGCAGTTCTTC	CASSYKRERMNEQFF
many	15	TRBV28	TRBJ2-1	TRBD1	TGTGCCAGCAGTTTAGGGACAGGCTCCTACAATGAGCAGTTCTTC	CASSLGTGSYNEQFF
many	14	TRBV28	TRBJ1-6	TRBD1	TGTGCCAGCAGTTTGGGGGACAGGGACTCACCCCTCCACTTT	CASSLGDRDSPLHF
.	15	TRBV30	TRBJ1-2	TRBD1	TGTGCCTGGAGTGGTACCAGGGGGCCGGTTGATGGCTACACCTTC	CAWSGTRGPVDGYTF
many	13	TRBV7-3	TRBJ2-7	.	TGTGCCAGCAGCCCATCCGGTCCAAGGTTGCAGTACTTC	CASSPSGPRLQYF
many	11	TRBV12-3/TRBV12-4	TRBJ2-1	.	TGTGCCAGCAGTTTGTACGTTGAGCAGTTCTTC	CASSLYVEQFF
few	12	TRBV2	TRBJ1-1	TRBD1	TGTGCCAGCAGGCAGGGGGACACTGAAGCTTTCTTT	CASRQGDTEAFF
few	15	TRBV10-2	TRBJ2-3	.	TGCGCCAGCAGTGGTAGCGAGGGGTACGGAGATACGCAGTATTTT	CASSGSEGYGDTQYF
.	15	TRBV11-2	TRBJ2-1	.	TGTGCCAGCAGCCAAGATCGAGGGGAAAACAATGAGCAGTTCTTC	CASSQDRGENNEQFF
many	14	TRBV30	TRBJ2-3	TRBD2	TGTGCCTGGAGTAGAGGGCTAGCGGGGGATACGCAGTATTTT	CAWSRGLAGDTQYF
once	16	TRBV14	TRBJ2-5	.	TGTGCCAGCAGCTATCGTCAGTTAGGCCCACAAGAGACCCAGTACTTC	CASSYRQLGPQETQYF